This T cell receptor (beta chain) emerged from a study of blood T cell repertoires in COVID-19. Across the study: Collection of acute and convalescent COVID-19 samples took place in the United States, Italy and Spain. PBMCs, B-cell-depleted T cells, or T cells provided the cDNA or gDNA that made up the material.

This clone came up once. The ends were cut back, 6 bases at V and 5 bases at J, with 10 bases in the middle. Per germline, CDR1 KGHSH and CDR2 LQKENI. This CDR3 contains 12 residues. Per the study methods: Counts of nucleated cells, estimated from reference gene primer amplification, were obtained. Assay: immunoSEQ multiplex PCR; the TCRdb copy retains only in-frame clones and omits some. D and trimming come from the DNA, and the V and J calls and clone size come from that table. The table records about 160,000 clones, about 80% of them present only once. This chain connects TRBV18 to TRBJ1-2; D is ambiguous. This receptor was taken from a woman older than 75 with acute or convalescent COVID-19. Sequenced input: peripheral blood. CDR3 in DNA: TGTGCCAGCTCGCACGAAACATATGGCTACACCTTC. Translating it yields CASSHETYGYTF. The full variable domain, rest sourced from reference TRBV18 and TRBJ1-2, is NAGVMQNPRHLVRRRGQEARLRCSPMKGHSHVYWYRQLPEEGLKFMVYLQKENIIDESGMPKERFSAEFPKEGPSILRIQQVVRGDSAAYFCASSHETYGYTFGSGTRLTVV.